These T cell receptor beta chains were read from a single sample in a study of graft-versus-host responses after intestinal transplantation. The repertoire was sequenced with immunoSEQ multiplex PCR; TCRdb's copy has only in-frame clones and lacks some. The sample comprises approximately 15,000 clones, about 74% of which are singletons, and about 3% rests with the top ten. Material: ileum tissue, obtained 14 days after transplant. The source is a human patient who received an intestinal transplant, so some T cells may come from the graft donor. The CDR3 runs from the conserved cysteine through the conserved F or W. The D gene is left open where the match is weak. A clone size is listed for some rows: how often the clone was seen (once, few, many), or a class if it is expanded.

>TRBV25-1|TRBJ1-3|few|.
TGTGCCAGCACAATGGATCGAAACACCATATATTTT
CASTMDRNTIYF
>TRBV4-1|TRBJ2-7|.|TRBD1
TGCGCCAGCAGCCAAGGCGGACAGGGCCCCTACGAGCAGTACTTC
CASSQGGQGPYEQYF
>TRBV7-9|TRBJ2-1|few|.
TGTGCCAGCAGCTTTGCTAGTGGCAATGAGCAGTTCTTC
CASSFASGNEQFF
>TRBV6-9|TRBJ1-2|.|.
TGTGCCAGCAGCCTCGGGGGGGACTATGGCTACACCTTC
CASSLGGDYGYTF
>TRBV5-6|TRBJ2-1|.|.
TGTGCCAGCGGGGCGGTAGGGTCCAGCGAGCAGTTCTTC
CASGAVGSSEQFF
>TRBV2|TRBJ1-1|.|.
TGTGCCAGCAGTAACGAGGGACACTTGAACACTGAAGCTTTCTTT
CASSNEGHLNTEAFF
>TRBV19|TRBJ1-1|.|.
TGTGCCAGTAGTATGGGTACAGGCTGGAACACTGAAGCTTTCTTT
CASSMGTGWNTEAFF
>TRBV29-1|TRBJ1-5|.|TRBD1
TGCAGCGCACAGGGGGCGCCGAATCAGCCCCAGCATTTT
CSAQGAPNQPQHF
>TRBV6-1|TRBJ2-7|few|TRBD1
TGTGCCAGCAGATCACAGGGGCCTATAGCCTACGAGCAGTACTTC
CASRSQGPIAYEQYF
>TRBV2|TRBJ2-7|.|.
TGTGCCAGCAGTGTCAGAAACAGGGGACTTCACGAGCAGTACTTC
CASSVRNRGLHEQYF
>TRBV2|TRBJ2-5|.|TRBD1
TGTGCCAGCAGTTCTCAGGGGGCGCTCCAAGAGACCCAGTACTTC
CASSSQGALQETQYF
>TRBV27|TRBJ1-5|.|TRBD1
TGTGCCAGCAGTTCCCGGACAGGCGGGCAGCCCCAGCATTTT
CASSSRTGGQPQHF
>TRBV29-1|TRBJ1-2|.|TRBD1
TGCAGCGTTGGGACAGGGAACTATGGCTACACCTTC
CSVGTGNYGYTF
>TRBV5-1|TRBJ2-5|.|TRBD2
TGCGCCAGCCGCTCCTGGGGAGGGGCGACCCAGTACTTC
CASRSWGGATQYF
>TRBV2|TRBJ2-4|.|TRBD2
TGTGCCAGCAGTGATGGACTAGCGGGGGGCCTAGCCAAAAACATTCAGTACTTC
CASSDGLAGGLAKNIQYF
>TRBV7-9|TRBJ1-2|.|.
TGTGCCAGCAGACACCGACAGTTAGCTAACTATGGCTACACCTTC
CASRHRQLANYGYTF
>TRBV29-1|TRBJ1-2|.|.
TGCAGCGCCGCCCGGGGGCAGGACTATGGCTACACCTTC
CSAARGQDYGYTF
>TRBV7-3|TRBJ2-3|.|TRBD1
TGTGCCAGCAGCTCCGGACAGGGCACAGATACGCAGTATTTT
CASSSGQGTDTQYF
>TRBV4-1|TRBJ2-7|.|.
TGCGCCAGCAGCCAGGGAGCCGGTAGCGAGCAGTACTTC
CASSQGAGSEQYF
>TRBV6-5|TRBJ2-7|.|TRBD2
TGTGCCAGCAGTTATAGTCTAGCGGGAGTCGACGAGCAGTACTTC
CASSYSLAGVDEQYF
>TRBV11-2|TRBJ1-4|.|.
TGTGCCAGCAGCTTAGAAGAAGAAAAACTGTTTTTT
CASSLEEEKLFF
>TRBV6-6|TRBJ2-1|once|.
TGTGCCAGCAGTCCCCGTGGGAGCTCCTACAATGAGCAGTTCTTC
CASSPRGSSYNEQFF
>TRBV13|TRBJ2-3|.|TRBD2
TGTGCCAGCAGCTTACGCGGGAGACTGGTAGATACGCAGTATTTT
CASSLRGRLVDTQYF
>TRBV4-1|TRBJ2-3|.|.
TGCGCCAGCAGCCTGACGCCTGTCGGCACAGATACGCAGTATTTT
CASSLTPVGTDTQYF
>TRBV7-3|TRBJ2-1|medium-sized|.
TGTGCCAGCAGCCAAATACAGGGCCGTGAGCAGTTCTTC
CASSQIQGREQFF
>TRBV11-2|TRBJ2-5|few|.
TGTGCCAGCAGCATATCCGGGACGATCTGGGAGACCCAGTACTTC
CASSISGTIWETQYF
>TRBV6-5|TRBJ2-2|few|TRBD1
TGTGCCAGCAGCCGATCGGACAGGGGGACCGGGGAGCTGTTTTTT
CASSRSDRGTGELFF
>TRBV5-1|TRBJ2-7|.|.
TGCGCCAGCAGCTTGGTAGGGCCTTTCGAGGGGGAGCAGTACTTC
CASSLVGPFEGEQYF
>TRBV5-4|TRBJ2-2|few|.
TGTGCCAGCAGCGAAATAAACACCGGGGAGCTGTTTTTT
CASSEINTGELFF
>TRBV4-1|TRBJ2-7|.|TRBD2
TGCGCCAGCAGCCAAGATCTAGCGGGAGAGTACGAGCAGTACTTC
CASSQDLAGEYEQYF
>TRBV4-1|TRBJ2-3|.|.
TGCGCCAGCAGCCTACCAAGCAGGGAAGATACGCAGTATTTT
CASSLPSREDTQYF
>TRBV5-1|TRBJ1-1|.|TRBD1
TGCGCCAGCAGCTTGGGACAGGGCGGAAACACTGAAGCTTTCTTT
CASSLGQGGNTEAFF
>TRBV2|TRBJ2-3|.|.
TGTGCCAGCAGTCGTAGCGGTGGAGTTTCGGATACGCAGTATTTT
CASSRSGGVSDTQYF
>TRBV6-5|TRBJ1-2|.|TRBD1
TGTGCCAGCAGTTACCCGCCGGGACAGGGAAACTATGGCTACACCTTC
CASSYPPGQGNYGYTF
>TRBV4-1|TRBJ2-2|.|.
TGCGCCAGCAGCCACTCGAACACCGGGGAGCTGTTTTTT
CASSHSNTGELFF
>TRBV7-8|TRBJ2-5|.|TRBD1
TGTGCCAGCAGCCCGACAGGGTGGGGAGAGACCCAGTACTTC
CASSPTGWGETQYF
>TRBV27|TRBJ1-2|.|TRBD1
TGTGCCAGCAGGACGACAGGGCCCAACTATGGCTACACCTTC
CASRTTGPNYGYTF
>TRBV4-2|TRBJ2-4|few|TRBD2
TGTGCCAGCAGCCAAGTTTCAGGGCGGGAGGGCCACATTCAGTACTTC
CASSQVSGREGHIQYF